Presented here are 18 T cell receptor beta chains from one specimen sequenced in a study of blood T cell repertoires in COVID-19. The data were produced by immunoSEQ multiplex PCR, yet TCRdb's version contains in-frame clones alone and is incomplete. The data show 250,000 to 300,000 clones, nearly 90% seen once. The sample was PBMCs or T cells enriched from blood (not recorded which). These receptors all stem from a young woman who had recovered from COVID-19.

This clone was detected once. The chain joins TRBV14 to TRBJ2-5; tentative D call: TRBD2 (5 bases). CDR1 and CDR2 from the germline V gene are SGHDN and FVKESK. The CDR3 is 17 residues long. V lost 4 bases and J 4 bases, leaving 22 bases between the germline ends. The CDR3 is CASSLGPVGSRAETQYF. The CDR3 bases are TGTGCCAGCAGCCTGGGCCCCGTGGGGTCGAGGGCAGAGACCCAGTACTTC.

V is TRBV4-1 and J is TRBJ1-1; D not certain. V lost 0 bases and J 10 bases, leaving 24 bases between the germline ends. CDR1 is MGHRA, CDR2 YSYEKL, per germline. This CDR3 has 17 amino acids. The CDR3 nucleotides are TGCGCCAGCAGCCAAGATCGGATCGGAGGGCCCCAACCGTCAGCTTTCTTT. Translated: CASSQDRIGGPQPSAFF.

V gene TRBV27 combines with J gene TRBJ1-5; 8 bases agree with TRBD1. CDR1 and CDR2 (germline): MNHEY, SMNVEV (reference sequence). J lost 4 bases, V lost 1 base, and 6 bases had no gene match. This CDR3 region has 16 residues. The DNA for the CDR3 is TGTGCCAGCAGTTTATTTCCAGACAGGGGTAATCAGCCCCAGCATTTT. Translation gives CASSLFPDRGNQPQHF.

The V gene is TRBV29-1, the J gene TRBJ1-2, with D perhaps matching TRBD1 (6 bases). Germline V gene lookup returns CDR1 SQVTM and CDR2 ANQGSEA. V was shortened by 4 bases and J by 6 bases, with 12 bases between the two germline ends. The CDR3 runs 12 residues. The CDR3 sequence is CSVVGGLNGYTF. CDR3 DNA: TGCAGCGTTGTCGGGGGGCTGAATGGCTACACCTTC.

The chain links TRBV10-1 to TRBJ1-2, with D perhaps TRBD1 (5 bases). Between the trimmed V and J ends, which lost 6 bases and 0 bases, there was a span of 14 bases. The CDR3 totals 15 residues. The germline V gene encodes CDR1 WNHNN and CDR2 SYGVQD (reference sequence). The CDR3 DNA follows: TGCGCCAGCAGGGAAGTCCAGACAGCTAACTATGGCTACACCTTC. This encodes CASREVQTANYGYTF.

The chain uses TRBV9 and TRBJ2-3; D is possibly TRBD2 (5 bases). Germline loops: CDR1 SGDLS, CDR2 YYNGEE. The ends were cut back, 4 bases at V and 0 bases at J, with 9 bases in the middle. The CDR3 sequence is 14 residues long. The CDR3 DNA reads TGTGCCAGCAGCCCGGAGGTGAGCACAGATACGCAGTATTTT. It codes for CASSPEVSTDTQYF.

The genes are TRBV7-9 and TRBJ2-5; 8 nucleotides align to TRBD1. Looked up from germline, CDR1 is SEHNR and CDR2 is FQNEAQ (reference sequence). Germline trimming cut 10 bases from V and 5 bases from J; bases unmatched to any gene: 12. This CDR3 is built from 14 residues. The CDR3 region is CATNGQGREETQYF. The DNA of the CDR3 is TGTGCCACGAATGGACAGGGTAGAGAGGAGACCCAGTACTTC.

V gene TRBV4-1 combines with J gene TRBJ2-2; 8 bases line up with TRBD2. V shed 5 bases and J 6 bases; nucleotides not matched to a gene: 8. CDR3 size: 15 residues. In germline, CDR1 is MGHRA, CDR2 YSYEKL. The CDR3, as DNA: TGCGCCAGCAGCATGGCGGGACTAGGACCCGGGGAGCTGTTTTTT. This gives the protein CASSMAGLGPGELFF.

This sequence joins TRBV7-8 and TRBJ2-1, with D tentatively TRBD2 (7 bases). This CDR3 contains 15 residues. Germline assignment: CDR1 SGHVS and CDR2 FQNEAQ. V was cut by 6 bases and J by 2 bases, with 14 bases left in between. In DNA form, the CDR3 reads TGTGCCAGCAGTTTGGACGGGGGGCCCTACAATGAGCAGTTCTTC. Translation gives CASSLDGGPYNEQFF. The full variable domain, rest sourced from reference TRBV7-8 and TRBJ2-1, is GAGVSQSPRYKVAKRGQDVALRCDPISGHVSLFWYQQALGQGPEFLTYFQNEAQLDKSGLPSDRFFAERPEGSVSTLKIQRTQQEDSAVYLCASSLDGGPYNEQFFGPGTRLTVL.

This clone was picked up one time. The gene calls are TRBV4-3 and TRBJ1-1; D not certain. This CDR3 is 13 amino acids long. The V and J ends lost 7 bases and 4 bases respectively, with 13 bases between them. The germline gives CDR1 LGHNA, CDR2 YSLEER. In nucleotides, the CDR3 is TGCGCCAGCACGTTCGACGCGGGCACTGAAGCTTTCTTT. This translates into CASTFDAGTEAFF.

This rearrangement joins TRBV25-1 to TRBJ1-3; 7 bases match TRBD1. This CDR3 has 13 residues. The junction had 4 bases not matched to a gene; V was cut back by 2 bases and J by 9 bases. Germline V gene data show CDR1 as MGHDK and CDR2 as SYGVNS. CDR3: CASSEGTARTIYF. CDR3 DNA sequence: TGTGCCAGCAGTGAAGGGACAGCCCGCACCATATATTTT.

This rearrangement joins TRBV27 to TRBJ1-1; perhaps TRBD1 as D (6 bases). With 10 bases removed from V and 7 bases from J, the gap between germline ends came to 13 bases. Germline loops: CDR1 MNHEY, CDR2 SMNVEV (reference sequence). The CDR3 runs 11 residues. This CDR3 is CATSQGIEAFF. Here the CDR3 DNA reads TGTGCCACCTCCCAGGGGATTGAAGCTTTCTTT.

This rearrangement joins TRBV12-3 or TRBV12-4 to TRBJ1-5; possibly TRBD1 for D (6 bases). This CDR3 comprises 13 residues. V was cut by 11 bases and J by 0 bases, with 11 bases left in between. CDR3 DNA: TGTGCCTCAGGGGATTCTAGCAATCAGCCCCAGCATTTT. Translating it yields CASGDSSNQPQHF.

CDR3 coding DNA: TGTGCCAGCAGTAAGACAGGGGCCGATTGGAAACTGTTTTTT. Protein sequence: CASSKTGADWKLFF. The chain joins TRBV2 to TRBJ1-4, with 8 bases fitting TRBD1. CDR3 size: 14 residues. CDR1 is SNHLY and CDR2 is FYNNEI in the germline V gene. The J segment lost 11 bases and the V segment lost 5 bases, leaving 10 bases of the junction unmatched.

The V call is TRBV11-3, the J call TRBJ2-3, with 8 positions matching TRBD2. The J segment lost 6 bases and the V segment lost 5 bases, leaving 7 bases of the junction unmatched. Germline V gene sequence: CDR1 SGHNT, CDR2 YENEEA. This CDR3 spans 14 amino acids. As DNA, the CDR3 is TGTGCCAGCAGCCCCACAGCGGGAGCTGATACGCAGTATTTT. This translates into CASSPTAGADTQYF.

The chain has TRBV3-1 (or the pseudogene TRBV3-2) and TRBJ1-1; maybe TRBD1 (6 bases). Trimming took off 6 bases at V and 1 base at J, with 12 bases between the two ends. There are 14 residues in the CDR3. Germline CDR1 and CDR2: LGHDT and YNNKEL (reference sequence). Here the CDR3 DNA reads TGTGCCAGCAGACTGACAGGCTCGAACACTGAAGCTTTCTTT. It codes for CASRLTGSNTEAFF.

The J gene is TRBJ1-4, the V gene TRBV2, with D hard to call. The ends were cut back, 7 bases at V and 8 bases at J, with 8 bases in the middle. Germline CDR1 and CDR2: SNHLY and FYNNEI. The CDR3 loop spans 11 amino acids. This CDR3 is CASNSREKLFF. CDR3 nucleotide sequence: TGTGCCAGCAATTCGCGGGAAAAACTGTTTTTT.

J is TRBJ1-1 and V is TRBV28; 8 bases agree with TRBD1. The CDR3 runs 15 residues. The trim removed 5 bases at V and 11 bases at J, leaving 16 bases unmatched. Germline lookup yields CDR1 MDHEN and CDR2 SYDVKM. The CDR3 sequence is CASSQIRDRLGLAFF. DNA for the CDR3: TGTGCCAGCAGTCAAATCCGGGACAGGCTTGGGTTGGCTTTCTTT.